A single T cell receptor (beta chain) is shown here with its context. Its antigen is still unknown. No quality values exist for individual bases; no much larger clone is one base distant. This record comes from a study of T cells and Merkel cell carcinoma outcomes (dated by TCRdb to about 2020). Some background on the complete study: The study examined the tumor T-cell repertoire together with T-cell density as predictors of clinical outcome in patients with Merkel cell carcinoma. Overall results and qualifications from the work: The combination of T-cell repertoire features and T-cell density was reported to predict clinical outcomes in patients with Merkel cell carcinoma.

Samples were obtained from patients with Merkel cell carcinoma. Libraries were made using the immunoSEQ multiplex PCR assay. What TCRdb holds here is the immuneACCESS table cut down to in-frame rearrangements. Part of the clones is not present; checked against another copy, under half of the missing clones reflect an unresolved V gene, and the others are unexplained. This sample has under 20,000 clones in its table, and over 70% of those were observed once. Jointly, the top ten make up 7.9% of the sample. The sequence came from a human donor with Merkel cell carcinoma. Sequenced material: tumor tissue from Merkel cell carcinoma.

The DNA sequence is given as TGTGCCAGTAGTATAGGCACAGATACGCAGTATTTT. It is translated as CASSIGTDTQYF. The sequence links TRBV19 to TRBJ2-3; no D gene call is confident. The CDR3 numbers 12 residues from cysteine through phenylalanine. The entry retains the CDR3 DNA only, 36 bases that are in frame from base 1. Looking up the germline V gene (reference sequence) yields CDR1 LNHDA and CDR2 SQIVND. Relative to germline, V is 1 base shorter and J is 1 base shorter, with 0 bases between their ends.